This T cell receptor beta chain was identified during a study of blood T cell repertoires in COVID-19. Study as a whole: Whether acute or convalescent, the COVID-19 samples came from the United States, Italy and Spain.

Sequencing was performed with immunoSEQ multiplex PCR; in TCRdb, only in-frame clones are kept and a portion is missing. The sample holds fewer than 55,000 clones; about 81% are singletons and the top ten take roughly 29%. After removal of 2 bases from V and 3 bases from J, the junction contained 8 bases not matched to a gene. The germline gives CDR1 SNHLY, CDR2 FYNNEI. The length of the CDR3 is 17 residues. The sequence was obtained from an elderly woman with COVID-19, enrolled during active disease. This chain links TRBV2 with TRBJ2-1; 9 bases map to TRBD2. Sequenced input: peripheral blood. The CDR3 nucleotides read TGTGCCAGCAGTGAATATGTAGCGGGAGTGATCTACAATGAGCAGTTCTTC. It translates to CASSEYVAGVIYNEQFF.